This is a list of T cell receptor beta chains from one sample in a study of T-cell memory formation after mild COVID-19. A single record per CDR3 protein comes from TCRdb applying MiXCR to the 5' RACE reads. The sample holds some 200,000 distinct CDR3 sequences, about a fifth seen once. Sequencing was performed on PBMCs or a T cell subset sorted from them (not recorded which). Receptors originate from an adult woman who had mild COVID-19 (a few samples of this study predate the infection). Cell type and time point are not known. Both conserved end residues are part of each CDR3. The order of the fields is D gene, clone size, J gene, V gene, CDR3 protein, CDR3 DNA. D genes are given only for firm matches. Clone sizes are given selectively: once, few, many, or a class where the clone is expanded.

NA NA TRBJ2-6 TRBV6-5 CASSERLGRSSVLTF TGTGCCAGCAGTGAAAGGCTGGGACGTAGTTCCGTCCTGACTTTC
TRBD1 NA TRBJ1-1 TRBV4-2 CASSQDGILGDSQEAFF TGTGCCAGCAGCCAAGACGGTATCTTAGGGGACAGCCAAGAAGCTTTCTTT
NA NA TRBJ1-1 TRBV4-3 CASGDQGTIEAFF TGCGCCAGCGGGGATCAGGGGACTATTGAAGCTTTCTTT
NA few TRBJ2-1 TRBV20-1 CSARDPGKDTYNEQFF TGCAGTGCTAGAGATCCAGGGAAGGACACCTACAATGAGCAGTTCTTC
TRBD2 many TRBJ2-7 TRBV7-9 CASSLVGLARDYEQYF TGTGCCAGCAGCTTAGTAGGACTAGCGAGGGACTACGAGCAGTACTTC
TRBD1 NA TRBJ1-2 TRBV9 CASSAGTGHYGYTF TGTGCCAGCAGCGCTGGGACAGGGCACTATGGCTACACCTTC
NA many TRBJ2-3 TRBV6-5 CASSYSTGDGDTQYF TGTGCCAGCAGTTACTCGACCGGGGATGGGGATACGCAGTATTTT
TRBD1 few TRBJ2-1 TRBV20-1 CSAPGQEDLNEQFF TGCAGTGCTCCGGGACAGGAGGATCTGAATGAGCAGTTCTTC
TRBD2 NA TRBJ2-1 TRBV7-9 CASISGGIQINNEQFF TGTGCCAGCATAAGCGGGGGTATCCAAATAAACAATGAGCAGTTCTTC
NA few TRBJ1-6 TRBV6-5 CASSYRVYNSPLHF TGTGCCAGCAGTTACAGGGTCTATAATTCACCCCTCCACTTT
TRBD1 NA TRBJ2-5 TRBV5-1 CASSPGQGAGETQYF TGCGCCAGCAGCCCGGGACAGGGGGCTGGGGAGACCCAGTACTTC
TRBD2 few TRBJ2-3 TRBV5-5 CASSVEGLAGGSTDTQYF TGTGCCAGCAGTGTTGAGGGACTAGCGGGGGGCTCTACAGATACGCAGTATTTT
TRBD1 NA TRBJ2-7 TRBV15 CATSQDRGSYEQYF TGTGCCACCAGCCAAGACAGGGGTAGTTACGAGCAGTACTTC
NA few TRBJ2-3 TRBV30 CAWLAPGPSTDTQYF TGTGCCTGGTTGGCCCCAGGGCCAAGCACAGATACGCAGTATTTT
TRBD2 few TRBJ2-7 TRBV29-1 CSVAGGGSYEQYF TGCAGCGTTGCCGGGGGGGGCTCCTACGAGCAGTACTTC
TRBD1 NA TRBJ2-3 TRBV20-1 CSANSMTGGTDTQYF TGCAGTGCTAACTCGATGACAGGGGGCACAGATACGCAGTATTTT
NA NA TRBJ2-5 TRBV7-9 CASSFLRETQYF TGTGCCAGCAGCTTCTTGCGTGAGACCCAGTACTTC
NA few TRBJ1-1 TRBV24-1 CATSDSGGYTEAFF TGTGCCACCAGTGATTCCGGGGGGTACACTGAAGCTTTCTTT
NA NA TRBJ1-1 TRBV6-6 CASSYLTPTEAFF TGTGCCAGCAGTTACCTTACACCCACTGAAGCTTTCTTT
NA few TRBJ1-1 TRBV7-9 CASSLAGNAEAFF TGTGCCAGCAGCTTAGCCGGGAACGCTGAAGCTTTCTTT
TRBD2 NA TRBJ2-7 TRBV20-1 CSATGLADSYEQYF TGCAGTGCTACGGGACTAGCGGATAGTTACGAGCAGTACTTC
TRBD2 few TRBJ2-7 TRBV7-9 CASSSRGGFTHEQYF TGTGCCAGCAGCTCGCGGGGGGGGTTCACCCACGAGCAGTACTTC
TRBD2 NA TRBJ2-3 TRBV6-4 CASSGGDPDTQYF TGTGCCAGCAGCGGGGGGGACCCAGATACGCAGTATTTT